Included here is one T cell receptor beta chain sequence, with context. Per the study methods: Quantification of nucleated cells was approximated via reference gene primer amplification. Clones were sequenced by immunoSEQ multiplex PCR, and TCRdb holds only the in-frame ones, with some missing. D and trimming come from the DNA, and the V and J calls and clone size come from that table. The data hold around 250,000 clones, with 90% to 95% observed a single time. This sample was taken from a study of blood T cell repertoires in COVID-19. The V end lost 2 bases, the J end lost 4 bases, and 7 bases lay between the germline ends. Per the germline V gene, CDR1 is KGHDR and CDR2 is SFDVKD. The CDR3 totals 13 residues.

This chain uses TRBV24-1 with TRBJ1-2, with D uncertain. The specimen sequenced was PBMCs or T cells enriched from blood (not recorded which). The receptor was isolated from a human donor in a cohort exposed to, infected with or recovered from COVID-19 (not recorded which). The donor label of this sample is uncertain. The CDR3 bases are TGTGCCACCAGTGATTCAGGTGCCTATGGCTACACCTTC. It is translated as CATSDSGAYGYTF.